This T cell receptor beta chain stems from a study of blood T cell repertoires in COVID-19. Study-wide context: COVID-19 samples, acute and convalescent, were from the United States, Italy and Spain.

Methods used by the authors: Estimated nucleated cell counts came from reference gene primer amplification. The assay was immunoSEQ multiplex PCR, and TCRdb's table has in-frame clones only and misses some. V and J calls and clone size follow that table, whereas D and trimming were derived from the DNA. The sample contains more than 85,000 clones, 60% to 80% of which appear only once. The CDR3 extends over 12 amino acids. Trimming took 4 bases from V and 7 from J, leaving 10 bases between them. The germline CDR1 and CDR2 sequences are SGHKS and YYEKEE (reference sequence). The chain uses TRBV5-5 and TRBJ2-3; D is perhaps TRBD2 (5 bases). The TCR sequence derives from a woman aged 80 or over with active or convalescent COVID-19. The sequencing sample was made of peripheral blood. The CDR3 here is CASSREGYTQYF. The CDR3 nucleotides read TGTGCCAGCAGCCGGGAAGGGTATACGCAGTATTTT. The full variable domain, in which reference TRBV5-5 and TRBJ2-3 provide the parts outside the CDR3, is DAGVTQSPTHLIKTRGQQVTLRCSPISGHKSVSWYQQVLGQGPQFIFQYYEKEERGRGNFPDRFSARQFPNYSSELNVNALLLGDSALYLCASSREGYTQYFGPGTRLTVL.